The 24 T cell receptor beta chains presented below share a single source sample, sequenced in a study of blood T cell repertoires in COVID-19. Method: immunoSEQ multiplex PCR; TCRdb's copy keeps in-frame clones and lacks some. The table shows 320,000 or so clones, with about nine tenths occurring only once. Sequencing was carried out using PBMCs or T cells enriched from blood (not recorded which). Receptors were obtained from a man between 60 and 70 years old who had recovered from COVID-19.

In nucleotides, the CDR3 is TGTGCCAGCAGCCAAAAAGAATTAGCCTACACCGGGGAGCTGTTTTTT. It specifies CASSQKELAYTGELFF. J is TRBJ2-2 and V is TRBV4-2; unclear D gene. Trimming removed 2 bases from V and 3 bases from J, with 13 bases in between. This CDR3 region has 16 residues. Germline-derived CDR1 and CDR2 are LGHNA and YNFKEQ.

This chain connects TRBV11-2 to TRBJ2-1, with TRBD2 identical over 11 bases. The germline V gene has CDR1 SGHAT and CDR2 FQNNGV. The V gene end was trimmed by 5 bases and the J gene end by 8 bases; junction bases not matched to a gene: 8. CDR3 length: 15 amino acids. The CDR3 region is CASSVTGTSGDEQFF. CDR3 bases: TGTGCCAGCAGCGTAACCGGGACTAGCGGTGATGAGCAGTTCTTC.

V and J are TRBV28 and TRBJ2-1; 7 bases line up with TRBD2. The V segment lost 8 bases and the J segment 13 bases; nucleotides outside the gene matches: 14. Looked up from germline, CDR1 is MDHEN and CDR2 is SYDVKM. CDR3 length: 13 amino acids. The CDR3 sequence: CASGISGWGNQFF. In nucleotides, the CDR3 is TGTGCCAGCGGTATTAGCGGGTGGGGTAATCAGTTCTTC.

The chain is built from TRBV28 and TRBJ1-1, with 8 bases aligning to TRBD1. Germline CDR1 reads MDHEN; CDR2 reads SYDVKM. This CDR3 is 16 amino acids long. V was clipped by 5 bases and J by 11 bases; unmatched bases: 19. CDR3: CASSMDRVVSRLRAFF. The CDR3 nucleotides read TGTGCCAGCAGTATGGACAGGGTAGTTTCCCGTCTGAGGGCTTTCTTT.

The rearrangement links TRBV19 to TRBJ2-2, with a weak D call TRBD1 (5 bases). The CDR3 loop spans 16 amino acids. The V gene's germline CDR1 is LNHDA and CDR2 SQIVND (reference sequence). The V end lost 5 bases, the J end lost 3 bases, and 16 bases lay between the germline ends. In DNA form, the CDR3 reads TGTGCCAGTAGTTATGGCAGGGTGTATGACACCGGGGAGCTGTTTTTT. Residues: CASSYGRVYDTGELFF.

This chain joins TRBV13 and TRBJ2-6, with 7 bases fitting TRBD1. This CDR3 contains 23 residues. V was clipped by 2 bases and J by 0 bases; unmatched bases: 22. Germline-derived CDR1 and CDR2 are PRHDT and FYEKMQ (reference sequence). CDR3 in DNA: TGTGCCAGCAGCTTACGCTACACGTTCGGGGCCGGGACAGAACTCTCTGGGGCCAACGTCCTGACTTTC. Its protein product is CASSLRYTFGAGTELSGANVLTF.

The CDR3: CASSVQGLGDYGYTF. The CDR3, as DNA: TGTGCCAGCAGCGTACAAGGGTTGGGAGATTATGGCTACACCTTC. This chain joins TRBV7-2 and TRBJ1-2, with D unclear. CDR3 length: 15 amino acids. Germline-derived CDR1 and CDR2 are SGHTA and FQGNSA. V was cut by 5 bases and J by 5 bases, with 18 bases left in between.

The rearrangement links TRBV27 to TRBJ1-4; D might be TRBD1 (5 bases). The V end was cut by 2 bases, the J end by 8 bases, with 15 bases between. Germline values: CDR1 MNHEY, CDR2 SMNVEV (reference sequence). The CDR3 spans 15 residues. Here the CDR3 DNA reads TGTGCCAGCAGTTTACTAGGCCAGGGTAGCGAAAAACTGTTTTTT. This sequence encodes CASSLLGQGSEKLFF.

This chain uses TRBV9 with TRBJ1-1, with TRBD1 matching 7 bases. J lost 8 bases, V lost 3 bases, and 10 bases had no gene match. Germline assignment: CDR1 SGDLS and CDR2 YYNGEE. The CDR3 runs 14 residues. In DNA, the CDR3 is TGTGCCAGCAGCGAAACTACAGGGGCACGAGAAGCTTTCTTT. Translating it yields CASSETTGAREAFF.

For the CDR3, the DNA is TGTGCCAGCAGCAAAGTAGGGCGGGCCAATGGAGAAAAACTGTTTTTT. Its translation is CASSKVGRANGEKLFF. The chain links TRBV21-1 to TRBJ1-4. TRBV21-1 constitutes a pseudogene. The CDR3 contains 16 residues.

J is TRBJ1-3 and V is TRBV2, with D unclear. V was pared by 7 bases and J by 0 bases, with 13 bases between. Germline V gene lookup returns CDR1 SNHLY and CDR2 FYNNEI. The CDR3 consists of 15 residues. The CDR3 sequence: CASKNQVYSGNTIYF. The CDR3 region has the DNA TGTGCCAGCAAAAATCAGGTGTACTCTGGAAACACCATATATTTT.

This sequence joins TRBV4-2 and TRBJ1-3; 9 nucleotides agree with TRBD1. V shed 1 base and J 4 bases; nucleotides not matched to a gene: 5. Germline V CDR1 and CDR2: LGHNA, YNFKEQ. The CDR3 extends over 16 amino acids. In DNA form, the CDR3 reads TGTGCCAGCAGCCAAGCAATGGGGACAGGGGGAAACACCATATATTTT. This translates into CASSQAMGTGGNTIYF.

V and J are TRBV5-1 and TRBJ2-1; 10 bases are shared with TRBD2. J lost 4 bases, V lost 3 bases, and 10 bases had no gene match. CDR3 size: 17 residues. Germline CDR1 reads SGHRS; CDR2 reads YFSETQ. CDR3 loop: CASSYQPGLARYNEQFF. The CDR3 bases are TGCGCCAGCAGCTACCAACCGGGACTAGCGAGGTACAATGAGCAGTTCTTC.

About this clone: Germline and junction disagree at one end, which may indicate a read error. V and J are TRBV5-8 and TRBJ2-7; no clear D gene. The CDR3 contains 11 residues. Per the germline V gene, CDR1 is SGHTS and CDR2 is YDEGEE. This CDR3 reads CASSLSSEQYF. In DNA, the CDR3 is TGTGCCAGCAGCTTATCCTCCGAGCAGTACTTC.

J is TRBJ1-1 and V is TRBV7-2, with 7 nucleotides matching TRBD1. The germline gives CDR1 SGHTA, CDR2 FQGNSA. This CDR3 contains 15 residues. V trimming: 0 bases; J trimming: 0 bases; junction bases outside the gene matches: 1. The CDR3 DNA is TGTGCCAGCAGCTTAGCGACAGGGATGAACACTGAAGCTTTCTTT. Translation: CASSLATGMNTEAFF.

The genes are TRBV29-1 and TRBJ2-7, with 7 bases aligning to TRBD2. J lost 7 bases, V lost 0 bases, and 6 bases had no gene match. Germline CDR1 and CDR2: SQVTM and ANQGSEA. The CDR3 has 13 amino acids. The CDR3 region is CSVEDHPAGEQYF. The CDR3 nucleotides read TGCAGCGTTGAAGATCACCCAGCGGGAGAGCAGTACTTC.

In this sample, this clone turned up once. V and J are TRBV6-5 and TRBJ1-4; possibly TRBD1 for D (6 bases). The germline CDR1 and CDR2 sequences are MNHEY and SVGAGI. Deletions cut 6 bases from V and 3 bases from J, with 14 bases between. The CDR3 is 15 amino acids. The CDR3 reads CASRSTGIANEKLFF. The CDR3 DNA reads as TGTGCCAGCAGATCCACAGGGATAGCTAATGAAAAACTGTTTTTT.

This chain links TRBV18 with TRBJ1-4; 8 bases are a match to TRBD1. The CDR3 spans 15 residues. Germline trimming cut 6 bases from V and 2 bases from J; bases unmatched to any gene: 5. Per the germline V gene, CDR1 is KGHSH and CDR2 is LQKENI. The CDR3 spells CASSRAGGTNEKLFF. DNA of the CDR3: TGTGCCAGCTCTCGGGCAGGGGGCACTAATGAAAAACTGTTTTTT. Variable domain in full (rest from reference TRBV18 and TRBJ1-4): NAGVMQNPRHLVRRRGQEARLRCSPMKGHSHVYWYRQLPEEGLKFMVYLQKENIIDESGMPKERFSAEFPKEGPSILRIQQVVRGDSAAYFCASSRAGGTNEKLFFGSGTQLSVL.

The V call is TRBV4-3, the J call TRBJ2-7; 7 bases are shared with TRBD2. The ends lost 0 bases at V and 4 bases at J; junction bases unmatched: 9. From germline, CDR1 is LGHNA and CDR2 YSLEER. This CDR3 spans 16 amino acids. The CDR3 protein is CASSQDLPSGVYEQYF. CDR3 coding DNA: TGCGCCAGCAGCCAAGATTTGCCTAGCGGAGTATACGAGCAGTACTTC.

This clone was picked up a small number of times. The genes are TRBV5-1 and TRBJ2-5; 9 bases match TRBD1. V lost 0 bases to trimming and J lost 4 bases; unmatched junction nucleotides: 10. The CDR3 has 17 residues. CDR1 is SGHRS and CDR2 is YFSETQ in the germline V gene. CDR3 sequence: CASSLASGTGFRETQYF. The CDR3 nucleotides are TGCGCCAGCAGCTTGGCATCCGGGACAGGGTTTAGAGAGACCCAGTACTTC.

The chain has TRBV28 and TRBJ2-7; D is possibly TRBD2 (6 bases). Germline V gene data show CDR1 as MDHEN and CDR2 as SYDVKM. The CDR3 is 10 amino acids. The V gene lost 7 bases and the J gene lost 7 bases, with 8 bases spanning the gap. The CDR3 here is CASTGGEQYF. As DNA, the CDR3 is TGTGCCAGCACCGGGGGTGAGCAGTACTTC.

The chain combines TRBV7-2 with TRBJ1-1; perhaps TRBD1 as D (5 bases). The V end was cut by 5 bases, the J end by 0 bases, with 10 bases between. CDR1 is SGHTA and CDR2 is FQGNSA in the germline V gene. The CDR3 is 14 amino acids. This chain's CDR3 is CASSVQVLNTEAFF. The CDR3 nucleotides read TGTGCCAGCAGCGTACAGGTTTTGAACACTGAAGCTTTCTTT.

This rearrangement joins TRBV7-2 to TRBJ2-5; 8 bases match TRBD1. The V gene's germline CDR1 is SGHTA and CDR2 FQGNSA. Losses at the gene ends were 3 bases for V and 4 bases for J; bases not matched to a gene: 4. The CDR3 spans 14 residues. In nucleotides, the CDR3 is TGTGCCAGCAGCTTCCTTACAGGGGGAGAGACCCAGTACTTC. As protein: CASSFLTGGETQYF.

The count of this clone is one. The chain recombines TRBV20-1 with TRBJ1-5; 7 nucleotides align to TRBD1. Germline V gene sequence: CDR1 DFQATT, CDR2 SNEGSKA (reference sequence). This CDR3 spans 14 amino acids. J lost 2 bases, V lost 3 bases, and 4 bases had no gene match. The CDR3 loop is CSASPGGGNQPQHF. As DNA, the CDR3 is TGCAGTGCTAGTCCAGGGGGTGGCAATCAGCCCCAGCATTTT.